This T cell receptor beta chain comes out of a study of graft-versus-host responses after intestinal transplantation. Study-wide results and caveats: Within allografts, high graft-versus-host to host-versus-graft clonal ratios were seen among patients with graft-donor T cell macrochimerism. Ileal or blood samples showed some GvH clones first, and such clones were also found in recipient marrow. After transplant, early declines in HvG clones were associated with peak levels of circulating GvH clones.

Remarks on this clone: The antigen remains unidentified.

Method: immunoSEQ multiplex PCR; TCRdb's copy keeps in-frame clones and lacks some. This repertoire shows 20,000 to 25,000 clones, roughly 95% found once; its top ten account for about 0.49%. This receptor was obtained from a human patient who received an intestinal transplant, so some T cells may come from the graft donor. Here the sequenced sample was PBMCs, taken 156 days after intestinal transplant.

DNA for the CDR3: TGTGCCAGCAGTGGCCCAGGGGGCGGTGCCTACGAGCAGTACTTC. Translating gives CASSGPGGGAYEQYF. The chain couples TRBV6-1 to TRBJ2-7; 8 nucleotides match TRBD1. Germline assignment: CDR1 MNHNS and CDR2 SASEGT. The CDR3 runs 15 residues. The ends lost 4 bases at V and 2 bases at J; junction bases unmatched: 7.